The source of this TCR beta chain is a study of graft-versus-host responses after intestinal transplantation. Overall study: Transplant types were multivisceral, liver-intestinal, or isolated intestinal. After anti-thymocyte globulin induction, recipients took tacrolimus and steroids for approximately 3 years.

Sequencing was performed with immunoSEQ multiplex PCR; in TCRdb, only in-frame clones are kept and a portion is missing. This table holds 60,000 to 65,000 clones, around 90% found once. Study conclusions and caveats: Those patients showing graft-donor T cell macrochimerism displayed high graft-versus-host to host-versus-graft clonal ratios in allografts.

The CDR3 is 15 amino acids. V lost 4 bases and J 2 bases, leaving 15 bases between the germline ends. The germline CDR1 and CDR2 sequences are SGHTA and FQGNSA. A word on this clone: Its specificity is unknown.

Lamina propria and intraepithelial lymphocytes were released by processing graft tissue. This sequence joins TRBV7-2 and TRBJ2-7; D is undetermined. This sample comprised ileum tissue, obtained more than 350 days after transplant. The clonotype was recovered from a human patient who received an intestinal transplant, so some T cells may come from the graft donor. CDR3 DNA sequence: TGTGCCAGCAGCTCGGGCGCCCAAGCCGCCTACGAGCAGTACTTC. This gives the protein CASSSGAQAAYEQYF.